Below are 27 T cell receptor beta chains sequenced from a single sample in a study of early T cells in non-severe SARS-CoV-2 infection. MiXCR, run by TCRdb on the 5' RACE reads, gives a single entry per CDR3 protein. The sample carries some 80,000 distinct CDR3 sequences, about 12% recorded once. The sequenced sample was whole blood. The receptor source for this set is an adult who was a healthcare worker with PCR-confirmed SARS-CoV-2 infection or an uninfected control (not recorded which).

The chain joins TRBV29-1 to TRBJ2-3, with D hard to call. CDR3 length equals 15 residues. Trimming took 3 bases from V and 2 from J, leaving 15 bases between them. Germline assignment: CDR1 SQVTM and CDR2 ANQGSEA. The CDR3 nucleotides are TGCAGCGTTGACCCTCGAACTGGGGTCACAGATACGCAGTATTTT. Its translation: CSVDPRTGVTDTQYF.

The chain couples TRBV5-1 to TRBJ2-3; 7 nucleotides line up with TRBD1. Germline CDR1 SGHRS, CDR2 YFSETQ. Germline trimming cut 7 bases from V and 1 base from J; bases unmatched to any gene: 3. The CDR3 is 13 amino acids. DNA for the CDR3: TGCGCCAGCGACACAGGGGGCACAGATACGCAGTATTTT. Its translation: CASDTGGTDTQYF. The entire variable domain, with the rest obtained from reference TRBV5-1 and TRBJ2-3, is as follows: KAGVTQTPRYLIKTRGQQVTLSCSPISGHRSVSWYQQTPGQGLQFLFEYFSETQRNKGNFPGRFSGRQFSNSRSEMNVSTLELGDSALYLCASDTGGTDTQYFGPGTRLTVL.

This clonotype was counted at least ten times. V usage is TRBV28 and J usage is TRBJ2-7; maybe TRBD1 (6 bases). The length of the CDR3 is 16 residues. Trimming took 5 bases from V and 4 from J, leaving 21 bases between them. Per the germline V gene, CDR1 is MDHEN and CDR2 is SYDVKM. The CDR3 reads CASSPGQSKDWYEQYF. CDR3 DNA sequence: TGTGCCAGCAGTCCAGGACAGTCCAAGGATTGGTACGAGCAGTACTTC.

The V gene is TRBV5-1, the J gene TRBJ2-5; a weak D match, TRBD2 (5 bases). Germline lookup yields CDR1 SGHRS and CDR2 YFSETQ. The V end lost 4 bases, the J end lost 2 bases, and 15 bases lay between the germline ends. This CDR3 is built from 15 residues. Here the CDR3 DNA reads TGCGCCAGCAGCCCTCGGGGAAACAATCAAGAGACCCAGTACTTC. Translating gives CASSPRGNNQETQYF.

This clonotype was seen more than once but under ten times. The chain is built from TRBV5-5 and TRBJ1-2; the D gene is possibly TRBD1 (6 bases). The CDR3 is 13 residues long. V was pared by 4 bases and J by 8 bases, with 15 bases between. The germline CDR1 and CDR2 sequences are SGHKS and YYEKEE (reference sequence). The DNA of the CDR3 is TGTGCCAGCAGCACGGGGAACGGGGGCGGCTACACCTTC. Protein sequence: CASSTGNGGGYTF.

The J gene is TRBJ2-5, the V gene TRBV7-6; D is unresolved. This CDR3 is 12 amino acids long. V was trimmed by 5 bases and J by 1 base, leaving 5 bases between them. CDR1 and CDR2 from the germline V gene are SGHVS and FNYEAQ. CDR3 loop: CASSRFQETQYF. CDR3 nucleotide sequence: TGTGCCAGCAGCCGATTCCAAGAGACCCAGTACTTC.

This sequence joins TRBV2 and TRBJ2-3, with D tentatively TRBD2 (6 bases). From germline, CDR1 is SNHLY and CDR2 FYNNEI. The CDR3 has 13 residues. The V and J ends lost 8 bases and 3 bases respectively, with 12 bases between them. CDR3 nucleotides: TGTGCCAGCGGAGGGACCGGAACAGATACGCAGTATTTT. Translation gives CASGGTGTDTQYF.

Remarks on this clonotype: A read error may explain this, as a much larger clone is one base away. The V gene is TRBV6-1, the J gene TRBJ1-5; D possibly corresponds to TRBD1 (5 bases). CDR1 and CDR2 from the germline V gene are MNHNS and SASEGT. The CDR3 spans 14 residues. The CDR3 sequence: CASSEAAGDQSQHF. DNA for the CDR3: TGTGCCAGCAGTGAAGCAGCGGGGGATCAGTCCCAGCATTTT.

This clonotype was observed many times. This chain uses TRBV6-1 with TRBJ2-7, with a tentative D call TRBD1 (5 bases). Looked up from germline, CDR1 is MNHNS and CDR2 is SASEGT. This CDR3 has 15 amino acids. Trimming stripped 2 bases from V and 2 bases from J, with 13 bases between. The CDR3 sequence: CASSEFLRGTYEQYF. CDR3 DNA sequence: TGTGCCAGCAGTGAATTTTTAAGGGGAACCTACGAGCAGTACTTC.

In its sample, this clonotype was seen many times. The chain joins TRBV27 to TRBJ2-7; 9 bases map to TRBD2. Germline V gene data show CDR1 as MNHEY and CDR2 as SMNVEV (reference sequence). Germline trimming cut 5 bases from V and 2 bases from J; bases unmatched to any gene: 4. The CDR3 has 14 residues. The CDR3 bases are TGTGCCAGCAGTGTGACTAGCGGAGCCTACGAGCAGTACTTC. Its translation: CASSVTSGAYEQYF.

This clonotype came up many times. The genes are TRBV27 and TRBJ2-2; a possible D gene is TRBD2 (5 bases). The V end lost 5 bases, the J end lost 8 bases, and 18 bases lay between the germline ends. The CDR3 contains 15 residues. Looked up from germline, CDR1 is MNHEY and CDR2 is SMNVEV (reference sequence). The CDR3 protein is CASSPFTGIAGELFF. In DNA form, the CDR3 reads TGTGCCAGCAGTCCCTTTACGGGAATTGCTGGGGAGCTGTTTTTT.

This clonotype has at least ten counts. The rearrangement joins TRBV28 to TRBJ2-7, with 7 nucleotides matching TRBD2. Trimming took 4 bases from V and 2 from J; bases not matched to a gene: 14. CDR1 is MDHEN, CDR2 SYDVKM, per germline. This CDR3 spans 17 amino acids. DNA of the CDR3: TGTGCCAGCAGTTCCCCCAGCCTAGCGGACCGTCCCTACGAGCAGTACTTC. Protein product: CASSSPSLADRPYEQYF. The full variable domain, rest sourced from reference TRBV28 and TRBJ2-7, is DVKVTQSSRYLVKRTGEKVFLECVQDMDHENMFWYRQDPGLGLRLIYFSYDVKMKEKGDIPEGYSVSREKKERFSLILESASTNQTSMYLCASSSPSLADRPYEQYFGPGTRLTVT.

This clonotype has a count of ten or more. The chain uses TRBV5-1 and TRBJ1-1; a possible D gene is TRBD1 (5 bases). Trimming removed 5 bases at V and 9 bases at J, with 20 bases between. The germline gives CDR1 SGHRS, CDR2 YFSETQ. This CDR3 is built from 14 residues. Written as DNA, the CDR3 is TGCGCCAGCAGTCCGTCCCGGGACTCCTCACAAGCTTTCTTT. Its translation: CASSPSRDSSQAFF.

This clonotype was counted between two and nine times. The chain couples TRBV29-1 to TRBJ1-2; 8 positions match TRBD1. V was pared by 7 bases and J by 4 bases, with 8 bases of the junction left unmatched. CDR1 is SQVTM, CDR2 ANQGSEA, per germline. The CDR3 sequence is 13 residues long. The CDR3 sequence: CSAQGAGGYGYTF. The CDR3 DNA is TGCAGCGCCCAGGGGGCCGGTGGCTATGGCTACACCTTC.

The table lists this clonotype with a few counts. The DNA of the CDR3 is TGTGCCAGCAGTTACGAGACAAACACCGGGGAGCTGTTTTTT. Residues: CASSYETNTGELFF. The V and J genes are TRBV6-6 and TRBJ2-2, with unresolved D. The V end lost 2 bases, the J end lost 2 bases, and 6 bases lay between the germline ends. CDR3 length equals 14 residues. Germline V CDR1 and CDR2: MNHNY, SVGAGI (reference sequence).

This clonotype was picked up many times. V and J are TRBV30 and TRBJ2-3; 9 bases agree with TRBD2. This CDR3 has 14 residues. Germline V gives CDR1 GTSNPN, CDR2 SVGIG (reference sequence). Losses at the gene ends were 2 bases for V and 6 bases for J; bases not matched to a gene: 6. The CDR3 loop reads CAWSRASGTDTQYF. The DNA of the CDR3 is TGTGCCTGGAGTCGAGCTAGCGGGACGGATACGCAGTATTTT.

This clonotype has just a few counts. The chain carries TRBV3-1 and TRBJ1-6; the D gene is possibly TRBD1 (5 bases). Germline V gene data show CDR1 as LGHDT and CDR2 as YNNKEL (reference sequence). The ends were cut back, 7 bases at V and 4 bases at J, with 8 bases in the middle. The CDR3 runs 13 residues. The CDR3 reads CASNGGYNSPLHF. In nucleotides, the CDR3 is TGTGCCAGCAATGGGGGTTATAATTCACCCCTCCACTTT.

There are a few counts of this clonotype. The genes are TRBV13 and TRBJ1-6, with D unclear. CDR3 length: 18 amino acids. CDR1 and CDR2 (germline): PRHDT, FYEKMQ (reference sequence). V was trimmed by 2 bases and J by 5 bases, leaving 19 bases between them. CDR3 sequence: CASSLTGWDRSNNSPLHF. In nucleotides, the CDR3 is TGTGCCAGCAGCTTAACCGGGTGGGATCGCTCGAATAATTCACCCCTCCACTTT.

The V call is TRBV12-3 or TRBV12-4, the J call TRBJ2-1; D gene uncertain. Trimming removed 0 bases from V and 8 bases from J, with 14 bases in between. This CDR3 is 15 amino acids long. This CDR3 is CASSLALLVTDEQFF. CDR3 bases: TGTGCCAGCAGTTTAGCGCTCCTGGTTACGGATGAGCAGTTCTTC.

The V gene is TRBV5-1, the J gene TRBJ2-1; TRBD2 matches at 8 bases. Germline CDR1 is SGHRS and CDR2 is YFSETQ. J was trimmed by 3 bases and V by 0 bases; bases with no gene match: 2. CDR3 size: 15 residues. The CDR3 DNA sequence: TGCGCCAGCAGCTTGGGAAGCGGGGGCTACAATGAGCAGTTCTTC. Its protein product is CASSLGSGGYNEQFF.

A few counts support this clonotype. The chain has TRBV12-3 or TRBV12-4 and TRBJ2-7; 7 bases are shared with TRBD2. Trimming removed 8 bases from V and 0 bases from J; junction bases left unmatched: 7. This CDR3 has 14 amino acids. This CDR3 reads CASSLALTSYEQYF. CDR3 DNA: TGTGCCAGCTCACTAGCGTTAACCTCCTACGAGCAGTACTTC.

This clonotype was detected only a few times. CDR3 DNA sequence: TGTGCCAGTAGGACAGCCCCTCGGTACGAGCAGTACTTC. It encodes CASRTAPRYEQYF. This sequence joins TRBV9 and TRBJ2-7; possible D gene TRBD1, 6 bases. CDR3 size: 13 residues. The V and J ends lost 8 bases and 4 bases respectively, with 16 bases between them. Germline loops: CDR1 SGDLS, CDR2 YYNGEE. Variable domain in full (rest from reference TRBV9 and TRBJ2-7): DSGVTQTPKHLITATGQRVTLRCSPRSGDLSVYWYQQSLDQGLQFLIQYYNGEERAKGNILERFSAQQFPDLHSELNLSSLELGDSALYFCASRTAPRYEQYFGPGTRLTVT.

In this sample, this clonotype turned up a few times. V gene TRBV24-1 combines with J gene TRBJ2-1; the D is unclear. This CDR3 has 18 residues. The germline V and J ends were trimmed by 3 bases and 1 base, with 18 bases remaining between them. Germline V lookup: CDR1 KGHDR, CDR2 SFDVKD. The CDR3 DNA reads as TGTGCCACCAGTGATCCTGCGGTTAAGGCGCGGTCCTACAATGAGCAGTTCTTC. Encoded protein: CATSDPAVKARSYNEQFF.

This clonotype was recorded many times. J is TRBJ1-1 and V is TRBV9; a weak D match, TRBD1 (6 bases). CDR3 length: 16 residues. The V end was cut by 1 base, the J end by 0 bases, with 13 bases between. Germline V lookup: CDR1 SGDLS, CDR2 YYNGEE. The CDR3 protein is CASSVTPTGLNTEAFF. In DNA form, the CDR3 reads TGTGCCAGCAGCGTAACCCCTACAGGGCTGAACACTGAAGCTTTCTTT.

This clonotype was seen at least ten times. The V gene is TRBV27, the J gene TRBJ2-7, with D possibly TRBD1 on 5 matching bases. The CDR3 contains 15 residues. V was clipped by 7 bases and J by 6 bases, with 22 bases between them. Germline assignment: CDR1 MNHEY and CDR2 SMNVEV (reference sequence). The CDR3 loop reads CASTLPRVQGIEQYF. For the CDR3, the DNA is TGTGCCAGCACCCTCCCCCGGGTCCAGGGTATCGAGCAGTACTTC.

This clonotype was seen many times. V and J are TRBV11-1 and TRBJ2-3; D tentatively reads TRBD1 or TRBD2 (5 bases each). The CDR3 length is 15 residues. V gave up 1 base and J gave up 1 base, with 9 bases separating them. The germline V gene has CDR1 SGHAT and CDR2 FQDESV (reference sequence). CDR3 protein: CASSLVGEGTDTQYF. DNA of the CDR3: TGTGCCAGCAGCTTAGTGGGGGAAGGCACAGATACGCAGTATTTT.

The chain joins TRBV28 to TRBJ1-6; the D is unclear. Between the trimmed V and J ends, which lost 3 bases and 13 bases, there was a span of 10 bases. This CDR3 spans 12 amino acids. CDR1 MDHEN and CDR2 SYDVKM come from the germline V gene. CDR3 amino acids: CASSFPSLPLHF. CDR3 in DNA: TGTGCCAGCAGTTTCCCCTCCCTGCCCCTCCACTTT. The variable domain in full, completed from reference TRBV28 and TRBJ1-6, reads DVKVTQSSRYLVKRTGEKVFLECVQDMDHENMFWYRQDPGLGLRLIYFSYDVKMKEKGDIPEGYSVSREKKERFSLILESASTNQTSMYLCASSFPSLPLHFGNGTRLTVT.